This T cell receptor (beta chain) was found in a study of Ad26.COV2.S vaccination and SARS-CoV-2 variants. Across the whole study: Donor was in the COV1001 Ad26.COV2.S trial arm. Administration of Ad26.COV2.S was intramuscular, either once or twice 56 days apart.

In the case of this clone: The antigen is undetermined. This sample includes further DNA sequences coding for the same CDR3.

This CDR3 region has 14 residues. The V gene lost 0 bases and the J gene lost 2 bases, with 5 bases spanning the gap. In germline, CDR1 is MNHNS, CDR2 SASEGT. Treatment indicated: some 20 received Ad26.COV2.S at low or high dose, single or two shots; a few received placebo; per-sample allocation not given. Following the first vaccine or placebo injection, samples were taken on day 63. Findings of the study overall: Quantification of TCR breadth and depth may have yielded underestimates of total T cell responses. After vaccination, substantial breadth of spike-specific CD8+ and CD4+ responses was reported.

Sequenced by immunoSEQ multiplex PCR; TCRdb stores in-frame clones only, minus some. The sample contains 380,000 or so clones, about 85% of which appear only once. This clonotype was sampled from a person between 18 and 65 years old who received the Ad26.COV2.S COVID-19 vaccine or a placebo. V gene TRBV6-1 combines with J gene TRBJ1-5; D remains ambiguous. The sample was peripheral blood, taken in a trial of Ad26.COV2.S vaccine versus placebo. Written as DNA, the CDR3 is TGTGCCAGCAGTGAAGCCGGGGGCAATCAGCCCCAGCATTTT. Residues: CASSEAGGNQPQHF.